These 16 T cell receptor beta chains were sequenced from one sample in a study of blood T cell repertoires in COVID-19. Only in-frame clones appear in the TCRdb table, and some are missing; sequencing was by immunoSEQ multiplex PCR. The repertoire holds about 180,000 clones, with roughly 84% as singletons. The specimen was peripheral blood. The receptors shown here come from a man older than 75 with COVID-19, enrolled during active disease.

The chain combines TRBV5-6 with TRBJ2-6; D is perhaps TRBD1 (5 bases). The CDR3 runs to 18 residues. Trimming removed 0 bases at V and 0 bases at J, with 13 bases between. Germline assignment: CDR1 SGHDT and CDR2 YYEEEE. The CDR3 sequence is CASSLGGGQLSGANVLTF. In DNA, the CDR3 is TGTGCCAGCAGCTTGGGGGGCGGACAACTCTCTGGGGCCAACGTCCTGACTTTC.

Only a few counts were recorded for this clone. The chain is built from TRBV19 and TRBJ2-5, with a weak D call TRBD2 (6 bases). The V and J ends lost 5 bases and 6 bases respectively, with 19 bases between them. CDR3 length: 15 residues. Germline-derived CDR1 and CDR2 are LNHDA and SQIVND (reference sequence). DNA of the CDR3: TGTGCCAGTAGTCGACCGGGACTCCCAGGGAAGACCCAGTACTTC. The encoded protein is CASSRPGLPGKTQYF.

This chain joins TRBV19 and TRBJ2-4; D is perhaps TRBD1 (6 bases). The CDR3 totals 13 residues. Germline V CDR1 and CDR2: LNHDA, SQIVND (reference sequence). Trimming removed 4 bases from V and 8 bases from J, with 12 bases in between. For the CDR3, the DNA is TGTGCCAGTAGTACCCCCGACAGGTACATTCAGTACTTC. Amino acids: CASSTPDRYIQYF.

The V and J genes are TRBV7-6 and TRBJ1-2; D not resolved. Looked up from germline, CDR1 is SGHVS and CDR2 is FNYEAQ. Trimming removed 3 bases at V and 0 bases at J, with 17 bases between. The CDR3 runs 17 residues. The CDR3 spells CASSFNPSAGSNYGYTF. DNA of the CDR3: TGTGCCAGCAGCTTCAATCCTTCGGCAGGCTCTAACTATGGCTACACCTTC.

The gene calls are TRBV6-5 and TRBJ1-1; D remains ambiguous. The V end was cut by 2 bases, the J end by 4 bases, with 8 bases between. The germline CDR1 and CDR2 sequences are MNHEY and SVGAGI. The CDR3 consists of 13 residues. The CDR3 coding sequence is TGTGCCAGCAGTTACATGGAGGGCACTGAAGCTTTCTTT. Residues: CASSYMEGTEAFF.

The chain links TRBV18 to TRBJ1-1; perhaps TRBD1 as D (6 bases). The CDR3 is 15 amino acids. V was cut by 3 bases and J by 0 bases, with 11 bases left in between. Germline V lookup: CDR1 KGHSH, CDR2 LQKENI. This CDR3 is CASSPRQAMNTEAFF. In DNA, the CDR3 is TGTGCCAGCTCACCGCGACAGGCCATGAACACTGAAGCTTTCTTT.

To note about this clone: This sample also contains other DNA sequences that code for the same CDR3. The genes are TRBV2 and TRBJ2-3; possibly TRBD1 for D (6 bases). V was pared by 5 bases and J by 6 bases, with 9 bases between. The germline CDR1 and CDR2 sequences are SNHLY and FYNNEI. CDR3 size: 12 residues. The CDR3, as DNA: TGTGCCAGCAGTTCTACAGGGGATACGCAGTATTTT. Protein: CASSSTGDTQYF. Together with reference TRBV2 and TRBJ2-3, the CDR3 gives the full variable domain: EPEVTQTPSHQVTQMGQEVILRCVPISNHLYFYWYRQILGQKVEFLVSFYNNEISEKSEIFDDQFSVERPDGSNFTLKIRSTKLEDSAMYFCASSSTGDTQYFGPGTRLTVL.

The chain combines TRBV7-2 with TRBJ1-6; D may be TRBD1 (5 bases). CDR3 length: 17 amino acids. V lost 0 bases and J lost 7, with 16 bases in between. CDR1 and CDR2 from the germline V gene are SGHTA and FQGNSA. The CDR3 region has the DNA TGTGCCAGCAGCTTAGCGGGTAGGGGCCTGGGGAATTCACCCCTCCACTTT. Translating gives CASSLAGRGLGNSPLHF.

This chain links TRBV3-1 (or the pseudogene TRBV3-2) with TRBJ1-2, with 7 bases aligning to TRBD1. The CDR3 length is 13 residues. Germline assignment: CDR1 LGHDT and CDR2 YNNKEL (reference sequence). The V and J ends lost 4 bases and 7 bases, in that order; junction bases with no gene match: 6. CDR3 coding DNA: TGTGCCAGCAGCCCCCAGGGGGGAGGTGGCTACACCTTC. Amino acids: CASSPQGGGGYTF.

This chain connects TRBV6-1 to TRBJ2-2; possibly TRBD2 for D (7 bases). V dropped 1 base and J dropped 14 bases, with 17 bases sitting between them. Germline-derived CDR1 and CDR2 are MNHNS and SASEGT. This CDR3 has 14 residues. This CDR3 is CASSEVGGGEELFF. CDR3 nucleotide sequence: TGTGCCAGCAGTGAAGTTGGGGGGGGCGAAGAACTGTTTTTT.

The J gene is TRBJ1-1, the V gene TRBV10-3, with D tentatively TRBD1 (6 bases). There are 15 residues in the CDR3. The V end was cut by 3 bases, the J end by 1 base, with 12 bases between. Germline V gene sequence: CDR1 ENHRY, CDR2 SYGVKD. The CDR3 DNA follows: TGTGCCATCAGTGACATGGACAGACAGAACACTGAAGCTTTCTTT. It is translated as CAISDMDRQNTEAFF.

V gene TRBV5-1 combines with J gene TRBJ1-3; D is ambiguous. The CDR3 runs 15 residues. V lost 0 bases to trimming and J lost 3 bases, with 10 bases between them. The V gene's germline CDR1 is SGHRS and CDR2 YFSETQ. The CDR3 is CASSLDTTGGNTIYF. The CDR3 DNA is TGCGCCAGCAGCTTGGACACCACGGGTGGAAACACCATATATTTT. The entire variable domain, with the rest obtained from reference TRBV5-1 and TRBJ1-3, is as follows: KAGVTQTPRYLIKTRGQQVTLSCSPISGHRSVSWYQQTPGQGLQFLFEYFSETQRNKGNFPGRFSGRQFSNSRSEMNVSTLELGDSALYLCASSLDTTGGNTIYFGEGSWLTVV.

The V and J genes are TRBV2 and TRBJ2-4; D gene ambiguous. Per the germline V gene, CDR1 is SNHLY and CDR2 is FYNNEI. The CDR3 runs to 18 residues. Trimming left V 2 bases short and J 13 bases short, with 30 bases between. The DNA of the CDR3 is TGTGCCAGCAGTGAATCCTCGAGTTCCCCTATCGTACAGTATGGCCAGTACTTC. It yields the protein CASSESSSSPIVQYGQYF.

The chain combines TRBV28 with TRBJ2-1; 7 bases match TRBD2. This CDR3 has 16 residues. The V and J ends lost 0 bases and 0 bases, in that order; junction bases with no gene match: 2. The germline CDR1 and CDR2 sequences are MDHEN and SYDVKM. CDR3 sequence reads: CASSLWVAGSYNEQFF. The CDR3 DNA reads TGTGCCAGCAGTTTATGGGTAGCGGGCTCCTACAATGAGCAGTTCTTC. Drawing the rest from reference TRBV28 and TRBJ2-1, the complete variable domain is DVKVTQSSRYLVKRTGEKVFLECVQDMDHENMFWYRQDPGLGLRLIYFSYDVKMKEKGDIPEGYSVSREKKERFSLILESASTNQTSMYLCASSLWVAGSYNEQFFGPGTRLTVL.

The chain couples TRBV27 to TRBJ2-1; D not resolved. Germline V gives CDR1 MNHEY, CDR2 SMNVEV (reference sequence). V was clipped by 2 bases and J by 0 bases, with 8 bases between them. The CDR3 is 15 amino acids. This CDR3 reads CASSLDTFSYNEQFF. DNA of the CDR3: TGTGCCAGCAGTTTAGACACCTTCTCCTACAATGAGCAGTTCTTC.

This clone was picked up a small number of times. V usage is TRBV6-5 and J usage is TRBJ1-2; tentative D call: TRBD1 (5 bases). Germline CDR1 MNHEY, CDR2 SVGAGI. Trimming cost V 6 bases and J 2 bases, with 13 bases left between them. There are 14 residues in the CDR3. The CDR3 sequence: CASRAPGGNYGYTF. The CDR3 DNA is TGTGCCAGCAGGGCACCGGGGGGAAACTATGGCTACACCTTC.